A selection of T cell receptor beta chains follows, all from one sample in a study of T cell repertoires in cytomegalovirus infection. TCRdb re-called the reads with MiXCR, one entry per CDR3 protein. Here the sample spans fewer than 200,000 distinct CDR3 sequences, about a tenth being singletons. Sequences were obtained from PBMCs. The receptors shown here come from a human donor in good health (CMV status not recorded). Some clones in this sample may be carry-over from other donors' samples. The conserved cysteine and the conserved F or W are not part of the CDR3 here. Each record gives: CDR3 protein, V gene, J gene.

CDR3aa: SVIGSPNTGELF
v_gene: TRBV29-1
j_gene: TRBJ2-2

CDR3aa: SAKWDASYEQY
v_gene: TRBV20-1
j_gene: TRBJ2-7

CDR3aa: ASSSSAPGQGYNEQF
v_gene: TRBV7-2
j_gene: TRBJ2-1

CDR3aa: SVADRATNEKLF
v_gene: TRBV29-1
j_gene: TRBJ1-4

CDR3aa: ASSWRGGRYNEQF
v_gene: TRBV7-2
j_gene: TRBJ2-1

CDR3aa: ASSTGTGEYEQY
v_gene: TRBV12-3/TRBV12-4
j_gene: TRBJ2-7

CDR3aa: ASSSGLARYTDTQY
v_gene: TRBV7-2
j_gene: TRBJ2-3

CDR3aa: ASSHQRQWGNYGYT
v_gene: TRBV23-1
j_gene: TRBJ1-2

CDR3aa: ATPGHQHTEAF
v_gene: TRBV19
j_gene: TRBJ1-1

CDR3aa: ASRRTGRSGANVLT
v_gene: TRBV6-1
j_gene: TRBJ2-6

CDR3aa: ASTIAGSSYEQY
v_gene: TRBV28
j_gene: TRBJ2-7

CDR3aa: ASSQAPIAQGGYNEQF
v_gene: TRBV18
j_gene: TRBJ2-1

CDR3aa: ASSQDLPSGPSTQY
v_gene: TRBV14
j_gene: TRBJ2-3

CDR3aa: ASSLRPRTSGSTGELF
v_gene: TRBV7-2
j_gene: TRBJ2-2

CDR3aa: ASSGRDYEQY
v_gene: TRBV11-2
j_gene: TRBJ2-7

CDR3aa: ASSRPQTSGYNEQF
v_gene: TRBV6-2/TRBV6-3
j_gene: TRBJ2-1

CDR3aa: ASSRLAGTYNSYEQY
v_gene: TRBV7-2
j_gene: TRBJ2-7